The present T cell receptor (beta chain) was sequenced within a study of T cell responses to AZD1222 COVID-19 vaccine. General study results and limits: Clonal diversity was possibly underestimated, and the donors were mostly white British, with more females.

The CDR3 is 16 residues long. This clone was picked up a small number of times. Its antigen is unidentified. This table comes from immunoSEQ multiplex PCR, and its TCRdb copy is limited to in-frame clones, with some not included. The sample holds around 110,000 clones, around 94% seen once. The receptor comes from an adult who received the AZD1222 COVID-19 vaccine. The chain employs TRBV21-1 and TRBJ1-5; the listed D gene, TRBD1, was not tested against the DNA. TRBV21-1 is a recognized pseudogene. Material: peripheral blood, obtained 28 days after the second AZD1222 dose. This CDR3 is CASSSWALQGYQPQHF. The CDR3 nucleotides are TGTGCCAGCAGCTCCTGGGCACTTCAGGGGTATCAGCCCCAGCATTTT.